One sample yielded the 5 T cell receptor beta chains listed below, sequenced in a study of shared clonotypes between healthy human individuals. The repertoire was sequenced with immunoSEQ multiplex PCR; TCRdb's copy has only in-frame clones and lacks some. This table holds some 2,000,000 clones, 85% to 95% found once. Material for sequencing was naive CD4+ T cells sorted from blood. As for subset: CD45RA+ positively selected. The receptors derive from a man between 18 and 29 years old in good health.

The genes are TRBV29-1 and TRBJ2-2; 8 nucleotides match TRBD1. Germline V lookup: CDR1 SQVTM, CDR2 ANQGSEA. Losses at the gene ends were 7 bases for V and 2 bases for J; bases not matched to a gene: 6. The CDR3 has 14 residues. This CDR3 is CSGLGTGNTGELFF. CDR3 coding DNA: TGCAGCGGCCTAGGGACAGGCAACACCGGGGAGCTGTTTTTT.

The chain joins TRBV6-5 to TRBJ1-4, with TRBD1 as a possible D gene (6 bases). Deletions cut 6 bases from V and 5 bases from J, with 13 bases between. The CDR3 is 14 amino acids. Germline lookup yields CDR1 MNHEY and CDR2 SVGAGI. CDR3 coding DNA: TGTGCCAGCAGCAATCAGGGGAGGAATGAAAAACTGTTTTTT. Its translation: CASSNQGRNEKLFF.

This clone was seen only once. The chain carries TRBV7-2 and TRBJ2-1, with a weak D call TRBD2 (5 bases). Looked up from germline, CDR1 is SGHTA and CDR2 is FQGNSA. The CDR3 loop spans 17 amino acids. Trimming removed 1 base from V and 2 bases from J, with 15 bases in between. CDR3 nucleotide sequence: TGTGCCAGCAGCTTAGTCGGGGTGGAAAACGCCTACAATGAGCAGTTCTTC. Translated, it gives CASSLVGVENAYNEQFF.

In DNA form, the CDR3 reads TGTGCCAGCAGCTTAGCCGGGCGGGGTACCGAGCAGTTCTTC. Its translation is CASSLAGRGTEQFF. The rearrangement joins TRBV7-2 to TRBJ2-1, with D perhaps TRBD2 (6 bases). The germline V gene encodes CDR1 SGHTA and CDR2 FQGNSA. The V gene lost 0 bases and the J gene lost 10 bases, with 13 bases spanning the gap. The CDR3 covers 14 residues.

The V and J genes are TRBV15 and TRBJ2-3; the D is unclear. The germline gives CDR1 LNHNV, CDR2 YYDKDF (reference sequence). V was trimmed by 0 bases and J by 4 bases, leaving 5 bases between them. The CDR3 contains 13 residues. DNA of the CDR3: TGTGCCACCAGCAGAGATCCCCCAGATACGCAGTATTTT. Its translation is CATSRDPPDTQYF. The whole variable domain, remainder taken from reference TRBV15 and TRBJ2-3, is DAMVIQNPRYQVTQFGKPVTLSCSQTLNHNVMYWYQQKSSQAPKLLFHYYDKDFNNEADTPDNFQSRRPNTSFCFLDIRSPGLGDTAMYLCATSRDPPDTQYFGPGTRLTVL.